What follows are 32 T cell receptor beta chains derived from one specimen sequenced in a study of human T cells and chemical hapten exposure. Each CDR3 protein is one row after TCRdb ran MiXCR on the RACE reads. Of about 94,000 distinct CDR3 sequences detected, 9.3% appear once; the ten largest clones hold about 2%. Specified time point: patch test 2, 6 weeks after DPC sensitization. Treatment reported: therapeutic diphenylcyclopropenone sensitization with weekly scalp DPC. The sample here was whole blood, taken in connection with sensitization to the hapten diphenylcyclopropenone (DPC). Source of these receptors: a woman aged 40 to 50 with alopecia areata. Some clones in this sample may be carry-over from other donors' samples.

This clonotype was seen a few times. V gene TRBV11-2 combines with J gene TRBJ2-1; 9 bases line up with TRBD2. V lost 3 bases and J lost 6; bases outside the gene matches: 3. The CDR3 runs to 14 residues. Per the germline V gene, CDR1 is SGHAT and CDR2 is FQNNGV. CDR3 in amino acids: CASSLAGGPNEQFF. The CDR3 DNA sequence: TGTGCCAGCAGCTTGGCGGGAGGGCCCAATGAGCAGTTCTTC.

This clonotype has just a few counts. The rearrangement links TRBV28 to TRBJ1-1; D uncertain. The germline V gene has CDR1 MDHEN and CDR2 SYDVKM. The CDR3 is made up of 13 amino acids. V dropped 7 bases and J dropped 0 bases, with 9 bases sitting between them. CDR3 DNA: TGTGCCAGCACCGTGACTGTGAACACTGAAGCTTTCTTT. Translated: CASTVTVNTEAFF.

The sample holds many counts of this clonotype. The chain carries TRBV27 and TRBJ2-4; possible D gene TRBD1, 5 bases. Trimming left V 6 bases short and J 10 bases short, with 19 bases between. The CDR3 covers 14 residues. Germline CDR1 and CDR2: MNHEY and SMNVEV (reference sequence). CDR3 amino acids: CASSPTGLGFIQYF. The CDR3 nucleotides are TGTGCCAGCAGCCCTACAGGTCTAGGTTTTATTCAGTACTTC.

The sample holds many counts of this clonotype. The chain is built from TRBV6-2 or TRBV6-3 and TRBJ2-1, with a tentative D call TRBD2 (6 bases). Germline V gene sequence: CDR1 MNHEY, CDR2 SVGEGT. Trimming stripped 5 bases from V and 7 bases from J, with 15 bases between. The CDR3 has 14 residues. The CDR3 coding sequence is TGTGCCAGCAGTCCCGGGACTGAGAGTAATGAGCAGTTCTTC. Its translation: CASSPGTESNEQFF.

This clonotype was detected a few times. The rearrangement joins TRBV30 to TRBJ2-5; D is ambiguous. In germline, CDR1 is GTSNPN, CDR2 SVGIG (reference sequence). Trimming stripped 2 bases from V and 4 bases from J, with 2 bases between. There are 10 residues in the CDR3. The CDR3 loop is CAWSTETQYF. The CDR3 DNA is TGTGCCTGGAGTACAGAGACCCAGTACTTC.

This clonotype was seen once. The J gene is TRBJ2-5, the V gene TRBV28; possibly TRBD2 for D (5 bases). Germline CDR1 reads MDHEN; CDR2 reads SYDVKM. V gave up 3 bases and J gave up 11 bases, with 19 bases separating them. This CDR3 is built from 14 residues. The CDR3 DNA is TGTGCCAGCAGTTTCGTGCGGGTCCCACGGTATCAGTACTTC. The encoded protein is CASSFVRVPRYQYF.

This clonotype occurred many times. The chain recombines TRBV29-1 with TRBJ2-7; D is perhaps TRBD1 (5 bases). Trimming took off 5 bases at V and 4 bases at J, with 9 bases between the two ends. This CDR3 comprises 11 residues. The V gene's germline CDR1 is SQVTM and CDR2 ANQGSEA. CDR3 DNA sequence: TGCAGCGTTTATCAGGGATACGAGCAGTACTTC. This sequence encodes CSVYQGYEQYF.

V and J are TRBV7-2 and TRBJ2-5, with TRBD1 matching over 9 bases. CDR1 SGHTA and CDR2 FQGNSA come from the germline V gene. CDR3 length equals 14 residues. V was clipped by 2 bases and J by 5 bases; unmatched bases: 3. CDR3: CASSLTGGHETQYF. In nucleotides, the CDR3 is TGTGCCAGCAGCTTAACAGGGGGCCATGAGACCCAGTACTTC. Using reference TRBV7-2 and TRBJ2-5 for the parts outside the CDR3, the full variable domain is GAGVSQSPSNKVTEKGKDVELRCDPISGHTALYWYRQSLGQGLEFLIYFQGNSAPDKSGLPSDRFSAERTGGSVSTLTIQRTQQEDSAVYLCASSLTGGHETQYFGPGTRLLVL.

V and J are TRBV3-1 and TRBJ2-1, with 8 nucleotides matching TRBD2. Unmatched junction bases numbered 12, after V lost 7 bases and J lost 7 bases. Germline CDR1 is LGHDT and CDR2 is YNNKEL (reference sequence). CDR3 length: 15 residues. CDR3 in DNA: TGTGCCAGCACCCGGGGGGGGCAGGCTACAAATGAGCAGTTCTTC. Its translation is CASTRGGQATNEQFF.

In DNA form, the CDR3 reads TGTGCCAGCAGCCCAGGACAGAAATATGGCTACACCTTC. This codes for CASSPGQKYGYTF. The gene calls are TRBV11-2 and TRBJ1-2; possible D gene TRBD1, 6 bases. The CDR3 is made up of 13 amino acids. Germline V gene sequence: CDR1 SGHAT, CDR2 FQNNGV. Trimming pared 5 bases from V and 5 bases from J, leaving 12 bases between.

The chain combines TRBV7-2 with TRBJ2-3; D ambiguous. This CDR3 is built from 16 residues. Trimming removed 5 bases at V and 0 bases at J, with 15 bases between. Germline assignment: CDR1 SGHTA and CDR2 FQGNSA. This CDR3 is CASSPFPRLSTDTQYF. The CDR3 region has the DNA TGTGCCAGCAGCCCTTTCCCCCGGCTGAGCACAGATACGCAGTATTTT.

The chain's CDR3 is CASSLARAAGPGSYEQYF. The CDR3 nucleotides read TGCGCCAGCAGCCTAGCAAGGGCAGCGGGACCCGGCTCCTACGAGCAGTACTTC. The chain couples TRBV4-3 to TRBJ2-7; 7 bases map to TRBD2. With V trimmed by 4 bases and J by 0 bases, 15 bases remained unmatched. Germline CDR1 LGHNA, CDR2 YSLEER. This CDR3 spans 18 amino acids.

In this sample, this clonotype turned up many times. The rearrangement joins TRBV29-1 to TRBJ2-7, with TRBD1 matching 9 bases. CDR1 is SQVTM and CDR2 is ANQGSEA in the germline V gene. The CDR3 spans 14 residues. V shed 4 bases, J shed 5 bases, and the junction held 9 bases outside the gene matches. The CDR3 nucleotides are TGCAGCGTTGTGCTCGGACAGGGGACGGACGAGCAGTACTTC. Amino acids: CSVVLGQGTDEQYF.

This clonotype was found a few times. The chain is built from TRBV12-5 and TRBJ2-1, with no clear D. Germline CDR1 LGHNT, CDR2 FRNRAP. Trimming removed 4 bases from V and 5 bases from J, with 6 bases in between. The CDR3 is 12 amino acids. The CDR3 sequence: CASGWPNNEQFF. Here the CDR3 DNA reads TGTGCTAGTGGTTGGCCCAACAATGAGCAGTTCTTC.

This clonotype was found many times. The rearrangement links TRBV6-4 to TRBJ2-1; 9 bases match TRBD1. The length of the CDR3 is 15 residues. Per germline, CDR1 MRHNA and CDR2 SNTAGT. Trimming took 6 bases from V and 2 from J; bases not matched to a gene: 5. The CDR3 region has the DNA TGTGCCAGCAGCGCGGACAGGGGCCCCTACAATGAGCAGTTCTTC. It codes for CASSADRGPYNEQFF.

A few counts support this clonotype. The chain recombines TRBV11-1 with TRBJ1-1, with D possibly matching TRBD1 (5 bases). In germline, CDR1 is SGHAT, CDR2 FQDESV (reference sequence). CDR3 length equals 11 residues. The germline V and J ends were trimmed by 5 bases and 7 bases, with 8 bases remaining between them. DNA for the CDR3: TGTGCCAGCAGCACAGGCATTGAAGCTTTCTTT. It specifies CASSTGIEAFF.

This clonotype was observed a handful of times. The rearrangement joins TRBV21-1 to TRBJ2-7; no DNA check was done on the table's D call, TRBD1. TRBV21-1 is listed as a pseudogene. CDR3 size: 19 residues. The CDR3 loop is CASSKPWLGRLGSSYEQYF. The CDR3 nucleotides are TGTGCCAGCAGCAAGCCCTGGCTCGGTCGACTTGGAAGCTCCTACGAGCAGTACTTC.

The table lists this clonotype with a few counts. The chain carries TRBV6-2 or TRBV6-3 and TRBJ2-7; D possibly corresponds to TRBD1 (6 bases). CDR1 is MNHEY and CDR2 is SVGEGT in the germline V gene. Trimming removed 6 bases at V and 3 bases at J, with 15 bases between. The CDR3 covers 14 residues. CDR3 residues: CASSLPGTHYEQYF. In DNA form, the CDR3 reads TGTGCCAGCAGCCTCCCCGGGACACACTACGAGCAGTACTTC.

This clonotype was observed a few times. CDR3 sequence reads: CASKSSSGNTIYF. CDR3 nucleotide sequence: TGTGCCAGCAAGAGTAGCTCTGGAAACACCATATATTTT. V usage is TRBV9 and J usage is TRBJ1-3; no reliable D call. V lost 6 bases to trimming and J lost 0 bases, with 7 bases between them. The CDR3 loop spans 13 amino acids. Germline V CDR1 and CDR2: SGDLS, YYNGEE.

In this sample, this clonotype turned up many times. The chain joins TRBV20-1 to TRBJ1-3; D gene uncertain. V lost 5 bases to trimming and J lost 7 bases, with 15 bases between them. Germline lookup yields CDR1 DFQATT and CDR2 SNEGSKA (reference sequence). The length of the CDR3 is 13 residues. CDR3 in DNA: TGCAGTGCTGACATCGGAGGCGGCAACACCATATATTTT. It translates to CSADIGGGNTIYF.

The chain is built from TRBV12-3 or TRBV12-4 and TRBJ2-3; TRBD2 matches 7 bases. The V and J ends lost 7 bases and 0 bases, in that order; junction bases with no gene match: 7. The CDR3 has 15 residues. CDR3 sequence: CASTTTSSSTDTQYF. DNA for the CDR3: TGTGCCAGCACCACGACTAGCAGTAGCACAGATACGCAGTATTTT.

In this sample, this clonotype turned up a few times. The CDR3 spells CASSRTQDSYNEQFF. The CDR3 bases are TGTGCCAGCAGTCGAACCCAGGACTCGTACAATGAGCAGTTCTTC. The chain has TRBV7-2 and TRBJ2-1; D perhaps matches TRBD2 (5 bases). CDR1 and CDR2 (germline): SGHTA, FQGNSA. CDR3 size: 15 residues. V shed 6 bases and J shed 4 bases, with 16 bases lying between them. Using reference TRBV7-2 and TRBJ2-1 for the parts outside the CDR3, the full variable domain is GAGVSQSPSNKVTEKGKDVELRCDPISGHTALYWYRQSLGQGLEFLIYFQGNSAPDKSGLPSDRFSAERTGGSVSTLTIQRTQQEDSAVYLCASSRTQDSYNEQFFGPGTRLTVL.

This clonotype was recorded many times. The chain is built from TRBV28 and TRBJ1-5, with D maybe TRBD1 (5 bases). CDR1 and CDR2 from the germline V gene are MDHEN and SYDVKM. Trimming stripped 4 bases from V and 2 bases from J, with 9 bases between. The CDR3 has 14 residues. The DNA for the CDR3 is TGTGCCAGCAGTTCAGGGTCGGGCAATCAGCCCCAGCATTTT. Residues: CASSSGSGNQPQHF.

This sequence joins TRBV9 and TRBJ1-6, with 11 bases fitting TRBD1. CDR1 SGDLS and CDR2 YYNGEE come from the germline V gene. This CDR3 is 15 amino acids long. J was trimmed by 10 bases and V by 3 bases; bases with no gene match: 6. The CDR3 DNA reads TGTGCCAGCAGCGCTGCCCGGACAGGGGGCTCACCCCTCCACTTT. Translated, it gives CASSAARTGGSPLHF.

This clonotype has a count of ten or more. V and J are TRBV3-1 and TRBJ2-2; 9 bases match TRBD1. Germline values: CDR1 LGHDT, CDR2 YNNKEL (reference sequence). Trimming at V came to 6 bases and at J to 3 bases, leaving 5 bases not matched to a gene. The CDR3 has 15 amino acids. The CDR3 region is CASRPDRGYTGELFF. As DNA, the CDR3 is TGTGCCAGCAGACCTGACAGGGGGTACACCGGGGAGCTGTTTTTT. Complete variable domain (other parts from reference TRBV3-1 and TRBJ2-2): DTAVSQTPKYLVTQMGNDKSIKCEQNLGHDTMYWYKQDSKKFLKIMFSYNNKELIINETVPNRFSPKSPDKAHLNLHINSLELGDSAVYFCASRPDRGYTGELFFGEGSRLTVL.

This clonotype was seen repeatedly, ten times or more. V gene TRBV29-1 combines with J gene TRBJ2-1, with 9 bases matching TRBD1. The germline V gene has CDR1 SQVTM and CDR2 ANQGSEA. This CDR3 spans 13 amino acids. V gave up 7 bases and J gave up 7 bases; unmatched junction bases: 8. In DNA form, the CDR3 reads TGCAGCGCCACCGGGACAGGGTGGAATGAGCAGTTCTTC. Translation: CSATGTGWNEQFF.

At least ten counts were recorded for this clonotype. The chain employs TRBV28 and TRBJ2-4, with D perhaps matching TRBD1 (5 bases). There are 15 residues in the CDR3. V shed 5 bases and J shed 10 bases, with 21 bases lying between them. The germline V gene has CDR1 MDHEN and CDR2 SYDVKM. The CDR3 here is CASSPYRNYELIQYF. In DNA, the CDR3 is TGTGCCAGCAGTCCATACAGGAATTACGAACTAATTCAGTACTTC.

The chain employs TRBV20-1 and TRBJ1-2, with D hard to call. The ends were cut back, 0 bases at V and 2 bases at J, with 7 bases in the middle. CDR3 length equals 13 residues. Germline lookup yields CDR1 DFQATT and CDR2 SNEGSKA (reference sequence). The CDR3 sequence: CSARDTANYGYTF. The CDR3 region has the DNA TGCAGTGCTAGAGATACAGCGAACTATGGCTACACCTTC.

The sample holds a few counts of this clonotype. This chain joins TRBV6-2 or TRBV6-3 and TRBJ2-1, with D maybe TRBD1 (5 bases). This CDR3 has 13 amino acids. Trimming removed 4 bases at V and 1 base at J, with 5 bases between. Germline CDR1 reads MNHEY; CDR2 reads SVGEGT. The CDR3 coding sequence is TGTGCCAGCAGTTGGACATCCTACAATGAGCAGTTCTTC. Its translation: CASSWTSYNEQFF.

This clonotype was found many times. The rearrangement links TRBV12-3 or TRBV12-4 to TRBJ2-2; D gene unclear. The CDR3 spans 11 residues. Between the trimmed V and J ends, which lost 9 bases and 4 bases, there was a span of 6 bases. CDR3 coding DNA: TGTGCCAGTAGTAGCACCGGGGAGCTGTTTTTT. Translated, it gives CASSSTGELFF.

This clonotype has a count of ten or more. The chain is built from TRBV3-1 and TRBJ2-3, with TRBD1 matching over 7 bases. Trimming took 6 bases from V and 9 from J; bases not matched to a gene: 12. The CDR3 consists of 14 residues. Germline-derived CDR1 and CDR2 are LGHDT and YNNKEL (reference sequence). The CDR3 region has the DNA TGTGCCAGCAGTCCCGGCAGGACAGGCTCGACGCAGTATTTT. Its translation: CASSPGRTGSTQYF.

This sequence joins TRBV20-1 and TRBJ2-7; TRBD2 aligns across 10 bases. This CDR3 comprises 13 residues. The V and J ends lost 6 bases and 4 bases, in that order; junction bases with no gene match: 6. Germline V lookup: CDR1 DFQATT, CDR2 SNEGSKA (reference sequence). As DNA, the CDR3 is TGCAGTGCCGTAGCGGGAGGAAGGTACGAGCAGTACTTC. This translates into CSAVAGGRYEQYF.